These 10 T cell receptor beta chains originate from one sample sequenced in a study of radiation and T cells in renal cell carcinoma. TCRdb keeps only in-frame clones here, not all; method: immunoSEQ multiplex PCR. Altogether 150,000 or so clones are present, about 88% being singletons, with the ten largest covering over 3.5%. Time point here: baseline pretreatment blood. The treatment: 15 Gy SBRT to primary tumor, nephrectomy 4 weeks later. Specimen: blood, collected from a patient whose treatment included radiotherapy and nephrectomy. These receptors all come from a woman in her seventies with renal cell carcinoma.

This clone was found a few times. The chain couples TRBV30 to TRBJ1-2; 9 positions match TRBD1. J gave up 5 bases and V 3 bases, and 10 bases lay outside the gene matches. Looked up from germline, CDR1 is GTSNPN and CDR2 is SVGIG (reference sequence). The CDR3 has 15 amino acids. This CDR3 is CAWRSRQGEGYGYTF. For the CDR3, the DNA is TGTGCCTGGAGGTCTAGACAGGGGGAGGGATATGGCTACACCTTC.

This clone was found once. The CDR3 reads CSVRPRQDRRGGYTF. The CDR3 DNA is TGCAGCGTTCGCCCCCGCCAGGACAGGCGGGGTGGCTACACCTTC. The chain employs TRBV29-1 and TRBJ1-2, with TRBD1 matching 7 bases. The CDR3 runs 15 residues. V dropped 5 bases and J dropped 7; count of bases not matched to a gene: 16. Germline V gene sequence: CDR1 SQVTM, CDR2 ANQGSEA.

The chain couples TRBV11-2 to TRBJ2-7, with D unresolved. CDR1 is SGHAT, CDR2 FQNNGV, per germline. The CDR3 has 13 amino acids. V gave up 6 bases and J gave up 3 bases, with 12 bases separating them. The CDR3 DNA reads TGTGCCAGCAGTCGACAATCCGGCTACGAGCAGTACTTC. It encodes CASSRQSGYEQYF.

The rearrangement links TRBV19 to TRBJ2-5; 9 bases line up with TRBD1. This CDR3 spans 17 amino acids. With 2 bases clipped from V and 1 base from J, the junction kept 8 bases outside the gene matches. CDR1 LNHDA and CDR2 SQIVND come from the germline V gene (reference sequence). DNA for the CDR3: TGTGCCAGTAGTATAAGCGGGACAGGGTTAATCCAAGAGACCCAGTACTTC. Its protein is CASSISGTGLIQETQYF.

The gene calls are TRBV19 and TRBJ2-1, with D uncertain. CDR1 is LNHDA, CDR2 SQIVND, per germline (reference sequence). The V end was cut by 5 bases, the J end by 4 bases, with 6 bases between. This CDR3 is 12 amino acids long. The CDR3 protein is CASSFLYNEQFF. For the CDR3, the DNA is TGTGCCAGTAGTTTCCTTTACAATGAGCAGTTCTTC.

J is TRBJ1-5 and V is TRBV4-2; D gene ambiguous. The CDR3 has 16 amino acids. In germline, CDR1 is LGHNA, CDR2 YNFKEQ. The germline V and J ends were trimmed by 4 bases and 0 bases, with 13 bases remaining between them. The CDR3 region is CASSPVGGFSNQPQHF. In nucleotides, the CDR3 is TGTGCCAGCAGCCCAGTAGGAGGATTTAGCAATCAGCCCCAGCATTTT.

The chain couples TRBV5-1 to TRBJ1-3; perhaps TRBD1 as D (5 bases). V shed 1 base and J shed 0 bases, with 14 bases lying between them. The CDR3 runs to 17 residues. Germline assignment: CDR1 SGHRS and CDR2 YFSETQ. The CDR3 sequence: CASSLRPGGGSGNTIYF. For the CDR3, the DNA is TGCGCCAGCAGCTTGCGCCCAGGCGGGGGCTCTGGAAACACCATATATTTT.

The chain uses TRBV7-9 and TRBJ1-2; maybe TRBD1 (6 bases). V gave up 5 bases and J gave up 6 bases, with 10 bases separating them. Germline CDR1 is SEHNR and CDR2 is FQNEAQ (reference sequence). The CDR3 runs to 12 residues. This CDR3 reads CASSNRQDGYTF. CDR3 sequence (DNA): TGTGCCAGCAGCAACCGACAGGATGGCTACACCTTC.

This chain connects TRBV5-4 to TRBJ1-2; D not certain. Germline CDR1 SGHNT, CDR2 YYREEE (reference sequence). With 1 base removed from V and 8 bases from J, the gap between germline ends came to 18 bases. The CDR3 length is 15 residues. CDR3 in amino acids: CASSLLTSGRSGYTF. CDR3 in DNA: TGTGCCAGCAGCTTGTTGACATCCGGGCGTTCGGGCTACACCTTC. The variable domain in full, completed from reference TRBV5-4 and TRBJ1-2, reads ETGVTQSPTHLIKTRGQQVTLRCSSQSGHNTVSWYQQALGQGPQFIFQYYREEENGRGNFPPRFSGLQFPNYSSELNVNALELDDSALYLCASSLLTSGRSGYTFGSGTRLTVV.

The CDR3 DNA follows: TGTGCCAGTAGTATAGTTGCGGGTTCCGCGTTTGGCTACACCTTC. This encodes CASSIVAGSAFGYTF. J is TRBJ1-2 and V is TRBV19; D unresolved. V lost 1 base, J lost 7 bases, and 16 bases lay in between. CDR1 and CDR2 (germline): LNHDA, SQIVND (reference sequence). This CDR3 has 15 amino acids.